The T cell receptor beta chain described here comes from a study of neoadjuvant nivolumab and ipilimumab in lung cancer. The CDR3 sequence is 12 residues long. The germline V gene has CDR1 SGDLS and CDR2 YYNGEE. V lost 5 bases, J lost 3 bases, and 9 bases lay in between. On this clone itself: What it binds is not known.

The table came from immunoSEQ multiplex PCR; TCRdb's copy has only in-frame clones and leaves some out. The sample shows about 4,500 clones, more than 60% of them seen only once. Overall study results and limits: Higher pretherapy blood TCR richness went with higher resected-tumor richness. Resected tumors had greater TCR richness and clonality than uninvolved lung. Only two of four nivolumab-treated tumors gained richness and clonality by surgery.

The receptor was isolated from an adult with non-small cell lung cancer. This sequence joins TRBV9 and TRBJ2-7, with D uncertain. The sample here was tumor tissue, taken after neoadjuvant nivolumab, alone or with ipilimumab, at or shortly before surgery. The CDR3 DNA is TGTGCCAGCAGAAGGCAGCACTACGAGCAGTACTTC. Translation gives CASRRQHYEQYF. Full variable domain (rest looked up from reference TRBV9 and TRBJ2-7): DSGVTQTPKHLITATGQRVTLRCSPRSGDLSVYWYQQSLDQGLQFLIQYYNGEERAKGNILERFSAQQFPDLHSELNLSSLELGDSALYFCASRRQHYEQYFGPGTRLTVT.